What follows are 14 T cell receptor beta chains derived from one specimen sequenced in a study of T cells in Graves' hyperthyroidism and ophthalmopathy. Regions amplified from RNA transcripts were the TCR beta CDR3 regions. Researchers ran a first-round RT-PCR on the TCR CDR3 using the HTBI primer set. TCRdb independently ran MiXCR on the multiplex PCR reads; one entry per CDR3 protein. The sample lists 95,000 to 110,000 distinct CDR3 sequences; roughly 15% were seen once. The sample taken for sequencing was blood. These receptors were taken from a woman aged 50 to 65 with Graves' hyperthyroidism.

In its sample, this clonotype was seen many times. This rearrangement joins TRBV28 to TRBJ2-7, with 8 bases identical to TRBD2. The CDR3 is made up of 14 amino acids. V shed 3 bases and J 3 bases; nucleotides not matched to a gene: 4. The germline CDR1 and CDR2 sequences are MDHEN and SYDVKM. CDR3 residues: CASSFGTSGYEQYV. The CDR3 DNA reads TGTGCCAGCAGTTTTGGAACTAGCGGCTACGAGCAGTACGTC.

This clonotype was found many times. This chain joins TRBV7-3 and TRBJ2-1; D possibly corresponds to TRBD1 (5 bases). V was cut by 0 bases and J by 0 bases, with 6 bases left in between. The CDR3 sequence is 15 residues long. Germline V CDR1 and CDR2: SGHTA, FQGTGA. DNA of the CDR3: TGTGCCAGCAGCTTAACAGGGGACTCCTACAATGAGCAGTTCTTC. Translation gives CASSLTGDSYNEQFF. Supplemented by reference TRBV7-3 and TRBJ2-1, the full variable domain reads GAGVSQTPSNKVTEKGKYVELRCDPISGHTALYWYRQSLGQGPEFLIYFQGTGAADDSGLPNDRFFAVRPEGSVSTLKIQRTERGDSAVYLCASSLTGDSYNEQFFGPGTRLTVL.

The rearrangement links TRBV10-3 to TRBJ1-1; D might be TRBD1 (5 bases). V was trimmed by 4 bases and J by 5 bases, leaving 14 bases between them. This CDR3 region has 14 residues. The germline CDR1 and CDR2 sequences are ENHRY and SYGVKD. The CDR3 loop is CAISAPGGSTEAFF. In nucleotides, the CDR3 is TGTGCCATCAGTGCCCCGGGGGGGAGTACTGAAGCTTTCTTT.

Of note for this clonotype: This may come from a read error, since a much larger clone is one base off. The gene calls are TRBV20-1 and TRBJ1-5; D may be TRBD1 (5 bases). The length of the CDR3 is 13 residues. Germline CDR1 reads DFQATT; CDR2 reads SNEGSKA (reference sequence). The chain's CDR3 is CRASIGENQPQHF. As DNA, the CDR3 is TGCAGAGCTAGTATAGGGGAGAATCAGCCCCAGCATTTT.

In this sample, this clonotype turned up a few times. The V gene is TRBV9, the J gene TRBJ2-7; D not certain. The V end lost 1 base, the J end lost 4 bases, and 21 bases lay between the germline ends. The V gene's germline CDR1 is SGDLS and CDR2 YYNGEE. The CDR3 consists of 17 residues. The CDR3 region is CASSVITPFTLWYEQYV. The CDR3 DNA reads as TGTGCCAGCAGCGTAATCACCCCCTTTACCCTCTGGTACGAGCAGTACGTC.

This clonotype was seen ten or more times. This chain links TRBV6-1 with TRBJ1-4, with TRBD1 as a possible D gene (5 bases). The CDR3 is 14 amino acids. In germline, CDR1 is MNHNS, CDR2 SASEGT. V lost 4 bases, J lost 3 bases, and 9 bases lay in between. The CDR3 loop reads CASSAGGANEKLFF. The CDR3 coding sequence is TGTGCCAGCAGTGCGGGGGGAGCTAATGAAAAACTGTTTTTT.

In its sample, this clonotype was seen many times. The chain combines TRBV13 with TRBJ2-1, with 15 bases identical to TRBD2. The CDR3 is 19 residues long. Germline V gene sequence: CDR1 PRHDT, CDR2 FYEKMQ (reference sequence). V was clipped by 0 bases and J by 4 bases; unmatched bases: 7. Here the CDR3 reads CASSLGTKGTSGRYNEQFF. CDR3 in DNA: TGTGCCAGCAGCTTAGGAACCAAAGGGACTAGCGGGAGGTACAATGAGCAGTTCTTC.

This clonotype was observed at least ten times. The chain uses TRBV29-1 and TRBJ2-7, with 12 bases lining up with TRBD1. Germline lookup yields CDR1 SQVTM and CDR2 ANQGSEA. The CDR3 is made up of 12 amino acids. V was pared by 7 bases and J by 5 bases, with 3 bases of the junction left unmatched. DNA of the CDR3: TGCAGCGCGGGACAGGGGGCACACGAGCAGTACTTC. Translated, it gives CSAGQGAHEQYF.

This clonotype occurred many times. This chain links TRBV19 with TRBJ2-7; 8 positions agree with TRBD2. The CDR3 is 15 amino acids. After removal of 2 bases from V and 3 bases from J, the junction contained 6 bases not matched to a gene. Germline values: CDR1 LNHDA, CDR2 SQIVND (reference sequence). The CDR3 DNA reads as TGTGCCAGTAGTATAAGGAAGCGGGAGAACTACGAGCAGTACGTC. It codes for CASSIRKRENYEQYV.

This clonotype has a count of ten or more. The rearrangement links TRBV2 to TRBJ2-7; TRBD1 aligns across 8 bases. CDR3 length: 14 residues. V was clipped by 9 bases and J by 5 bases; unmatched bases: 12. Looked up from germline, CDR1 is SNHLY and CDR2 is FYNNEI. For the CDR3, the DNA is TGTGCCAGTTTACAGGGGGATGTTTCCCACGAGCAGTACTTC. As protein: CASLQGDVSHEQYF.

This clonotype was detected only a few times. V and J are TRBV6-1 and TRBJ1-4; D is unresolved. Per the germline V gene, CDR1 is MNHNS and CDR2 is SASEGT. The V gene lost 7 bases and the J gene lost 3 bases, with 9 bases spanning the gap. This CDR3 spans 13 amino acids. In DNA form, the CDR3 reads TGTGCCAGCAACCGGGTACCTAATGAAAAACTGTTTTTT. This translates into CASNRVPNEKLFF.

This clonotype has more than one count but fewer than ten. The chain has TRBV6-4 and TRBJ2-1; D is unclear. V was pared by 2 bases and J by 4 bases, with 6 bases between. CDR3 length equals 13 residues. The V gene's germline CDR1 is MRHNA and CDR2 SNTAGT. DNA of the CDR3: TGTGCCAGCAGTGACGAATTGTACAATGAGCAGTTCTTC. It translates to CASSDELYNEQFF.

This clonotype was seen at least ten times. The chain links TRBV3-1 to TRBJ2-1; D possibly matches TRBD1 or TRBD2 (5 bases each). From germline, CDR1 is LGHDT and CDR2 YNNKEL (reference sequence). V lost 3 bases to trimming and J lost 15 bases, with 15 bases between them. This CDR3 is built from 12 residues. The CDR3 loop is CASSQGVGVRFF. The CDR3 nucleotides read TGTGCCAGCAGCCAGGGGGTCGGTGTGCGGTTCTTC.

This clonotype was counted at least ten times. CDR3 region: CASTKAEGSEQYF. Written as DNA, the CDR3 is TGTGCCAGCACCAAGGCGGAGGGGTCGGAGCAGTACTTC. V gene TRBV6-1 combines with J gene TRBJ2-7; perhaps TRBD2 as D (6 bases). Germline lookup yields CDR1 MNHNS and CDR2 SASEGT. Trimming removed 7 bases at V and 7 bases at J, with 17 bases between. The CDR3 length is 13 residues.